This TCR beta chain appears in the sequencing data of a study of blood T cells in healthy people across ages (dated by TCRdb to between 2014 and 2016). Regarding the research as a whole: Template switching captured roughly one uniquely barcoded TCR beta cDNA molecule per two T cells in model experiments. Using deep sequencing normalized with unique cDNA molecular identifiers, the study measured how TCR beta repertoire diversity changes with age. The donors were split into four age groups: young (average around 15 years), middle-aged (over 35), aged (about 56) and long-lived (roughly 86). To avoid experimental bias, donors of different ages were spread randomly across the sequencing lanes. Two additional independent replicas of 1 million unique cDNA reads from the same blood draw were analyzed for two donors (one aged 18 to 30 and one aged 80 or older).

Paper-wide results and their limitations: The long-lived group showed more naive CD4+ T cells, fewer expanded clones and increased TCR diversity than the aged group, suggesting age selection. The CMV infection status of donors was not known, potentially confounding age-related changes in expanded clonotypes. Because profiling used bulk unsorted PBMCs, naive and antigen-experienced compartments could not be compared conclusively. Estimates of total diversity based on one million sequenced T cells were considered lower bounds and underestimates. Observed TCR beta diversity correlated strongly with the percentage of naive T cells measured by flow cytometry. Observed TCR beta diversity per million T cells fell roughly linearly with age, and a significant reduction was already apparent by age about 43.

Libraries were constructed by 5' RACE. These reads were obtained on an Illumina HiSeq 2500. A second PCR of roughly 6 to 11 cycles was run with a J-beta primer mix and a sample-barcoded 5' primer. A template-switch 5' adaptor carrying 12 random nucleotides introduced a unique molecular identifier onto each TCR beta cDNA molecule. Each sample yielded at least 2.5 million CDR3-containing paired-end reads. First-strand cDNA was synthesized from all RNA with the Mint cDNA synthesis kit, primed by a TRBC-specific oligonucleotide. Following uracil-DNA glycosylase treatment, a first 18-cycle PCR with universal primers M1SS and BC2_uni_R was performed on all cDNA. Regarding the original processing steps: Each sample was normalized by randomly selecting 1 million high-quality reads, each carrying a distinct molecular identifier. Instead of being binned into consensus sequences, reads with shared molecular identifiers were discarded. CDR3 identification, clonotype clustering and error correction used MiTCR with a Q25 quality threshold and the strictest error-elimination algorithm. A nonparametric unseen species model with Euler transformation was used to estimate a lower bound on total TCR beta diversity. In TCRdb, the public reads were trimmed at Q25 with fastp and aligned with MiXCR, with productive beta chains retained. All rows with the same CDR3 protein become a single entry with the most common DNA and genes. It is TCRdb's table, rather than the study itself, that gives the V and J calls and clone size. This sample comprises about 1.7 million distinct CDR3 sequences, approximately 28% of them detected only once. Clones ranked in the top ten supply about 7.7% of the sample.

On this clonotype itself: Which antigen it targets is not known. The record has no base qualities; no much larger clone is one base away.

The CDR3 goes from the cysteine to the phenylalanine over 14 residues. Only the CDR3 region is kept as DNA, spanning 42 bases read in frame from base 1. V is pruned by 3 bases and J by 3 bases, leaving 3 bases of the junction without a gene match. CDR1 and CDR2, per the germline V gene, are KGHSH and LQKENI. Systemically healthy Caucasian individuals from Russia, 39 in total and aged about 6 to 90 years, were included as donors. Each donor gave around 9.5 milliliters of peripheral blood, collected into EDTA-treated Vacutainer tubes. Ficoll-Paque density-gradient centrifugation was used to isolate PBMCs, with at least 6 million obtained per sample. Total RNA was extracted from PBMCs with Trizol reagent, with at least 6 micrograms obtained per sample. For every donor, an aliquot of PBMCs went through flow cytometry to measure the percentages of naive CD45RAhigh/CD27high T cells.

The chain employs TRBV18 and TRBJ2-7; 9 bases in between match TRBD1. The origin of this receptor is a woman younger than 45 in good health. Sequencing was performed on blood. The DNA sequence reads TGTGCCAGCTCACCGGGACAGGGCCACTACGAGCAGTACTTC. It codes for CASSPGQGHYEQYF.